These 30 T cell receptor beta chains share one sample of origin, sequenced in a study of blood T cell repertoires in COVID-19. Here immunoSEQ multiplex PCR was the method, and the copy in TCRdb shows in-frame clones only, minus some. The profile shows about 170,000 clones, roughly 88% of them singletons. The sequencing sample was made of peripheral blood. The receptors originated from a man aged 18 to 30 with COVID-19, enrolled during active disease.

This clone was observed once. The V call is TRBV28, the J call TRBJ2-2; a weak D match, TRBD2 (6 bases). CDR1 and CDR2 (germline): MDHEN, SYDVKM. CDR3 size: 15 residues. V was clipped by 5 bases and J by 4 bases, with 14 bases between them. Written as DNA, the CDR3 is TGTGCCAGCAGTCTCTCGGGAGACGGCACCGGGGAGCTGTTTTTT. Translation: CASSLSGDGTGELFF. Drawing the rest from reference TRBV28 and TRBJ2-2, the complete variable domain is DVKVTQSSRYLVKRTGEKVFLECVQDMDHENMFWYRQDPGLGLRLIYFSYDVKMKEKGDIPEGYSVSREKKERFSLILESASTNQTSMYLCASSLSGDGTGELFFGEGSRLTVL.

This clone turned up a few times. The V gene is TRBV3-1 (or the pseudogene TRBV3-2), the J gene TRBJ2-7; TRBD1 matches at 7 bases. V lost 6 bases, J lost 5 bases, and 10 bases stayed unmatched. The CDR3 runs 14 residues. Germline V gene sequence: CDR1 LGHDT, CDR2 YNNKEL (reference sequence). For the CDR3, the DNA is TGTGCCAGCAGTCCTTTCAAGGGGGCTGACGAGCAGTACTTC. Translating gives CASSPFKGADEQYF.

The J gene is TRBJ2-7, the V gene TRBV7-6, with D uncertain. Germline CDR1 SGHVS, CDR2 FNYEAQ. V was pared by 1 base and J by 5 bases, with 9 bases between. CDR3 length equals 13 residues. The CDR3 is CASSLGSGDEQYF. CDR3 in DNA: TGTGCCAGCAGCTTAGGGAGTGGCGACGAGCAGTACTTC.

This chain joins TRBV30 and TRBJ2-7; possibly TRBD1 for D (5 bases). Germline values: CDR1 GTSNPN, CDR2 SVGIG (reference sequence). V lost 1 base and J 6 bases, leaving 7 bases between the germline ends. The CDR3 is 11 residues long. CDR3 sequence: CAWSDGAEQYF. The CDR3 region has the DNA TGTGCCTGGAGTGATGGGGCCGAGCAGTACTTC.

The V call is TRBV3-1 (or the pseudogene TRBV3-2), the J call TRBJ1-5; D is unclear. This CDR3 is built from 17 residues. Germline V gene data show CDR1 as LGHDT and CDR2 as YNNKEL (reference sequence). Deletions cut 1 base from V and 2 bases from J, with 15 bases between. CDR3 protein: CASSQGIGGVGNQPQHF. CDR3 coding DNA: TGTGCCAGCAGCCAAGGAATCGGCGGTGTTGGCAATCAGCCCCAGCATTTT.

Points on this clone: A read error may account for a junction end that differs from germline. The chain has TRBV14 and TRBJ2-7; TRBD2 might be the D (5 bases). The CDR3 covers 14 residues. Germline loops: CDR1 SGHDN, CDR2 FVKESK. This CDR3 is CASSKERSLGEQYF. CDR3 nucleotides: TGTGCCAGCAGCAAAGAGCGGTCACTAGGCGAGCAGTACTTC.

The chain recombines TRBV27 with TRBJ2-1, with 10 bases matching TRBD2. This CDR3 region has 15 residues. Germline V lookup: CDR1 MNHEY, CDR2 SMNVEV (reference sequence). V shed 5 bases and J 6 bases; nucleotides not matched to a gene: 7. The CDR3 nucleotides read TGTGCCAGCAGTCCCCGTATAGCGGGAGGCAATGAGCAGTTCTTC. Translation: CASSPRIAGGNEQFF.

The chain employs TRBV27 and TRBJ2-7; D might be TRBD2 (5 bases). This CDR3 comprises 14 residues. V gave up 0 bases and J gave up 3 bases, with 9 bases separating them. Germline lookup yields CDR1 MNHEY and CDR2 SMNVEV (reference sequence). CDR3 bases: TGTGCCAGCAGTTTATCGAGCGGATTCTACGAGCAGTACTTC. It codes for CASSLSSGFYEQYF.

J is TRBJ1-6 and V is TRBV7-9; tentative D call: TRBD1 (5 bases). The germline V gene encodes CDR1 SEHNR and CDR2 FQNEAQ (reference sequence). Deletions cut 5 bases from V and 8 bases from J, with 13 bases between. The CDR3 runs 14 residues. The CDR3 nucleotides read TGTGCCAGCAGCGCCTCCGGGACTGATTCACCCCTCCACTTT. Translation gives CASSASGTDSPLHF.

The chain uses TRBV13 and TRBJ2-3; 12 bases fit TRBD2. Germline V gene lookup returns CDR1 PRHDT and CDR2 FYEKMQ (reference sequence). With 1 base clipped from V and 2 bases from J, the junction kept 7 bases outside the gene matches. This CDR3 is built from 18 residues. CDR3 in DNA: TGTGCCAGCAGCTTAGAGGGGGGACTAGCGGGCTTCACAGATACGCAGTATTTT. Residues: CASSLEGGLAGFTDTQYF.

This chain connects TRBV6-2 or TRBV6-3 to TRBJ2-1; maybe TRBD2 (5 bases). With 2 bases removed from V and 10 bases from J, the gap between germline ends came to 9 bases. This CDR3 is built from 12 residues. Germline lookup yields CDR1 MNHEY and CDR2 SVGEGT. The CDR3 loop reads CASSYLAWEQFF. The DNA for the CDR3 is TGTGCCAGCAGTTACCTAGCCTGGGAGCAGTTCTTC.

The chain employs TRBV9 and TRBJ2-5; D gene uncertain. Trimming removed 6 bases from V and 2 bases from J, with 14 bases in between. CDR1 is SGDLS and CDR2 is YYNGEE in the germline V gene. The CDR3 has 14 amino acids. The CDR3 spells CASNRIGGQETQYF. As DNA, the CDR3 is TGTGCCAGCAATCGTATTGGCGGTCAAGAGACCCAGTACTTC.

The chain employs TRBV30 and TRBJ1-1, with D tentatively TRBD1 (5 bases). V was clipped by 0 bases and J by 11 bases, with 13 bases between them. This CDR3 comprises 12 residues. CDR1 is GTSNPN, CDR2 SVGIG, per germline (reference sequence). In DNA, the CDR3 is TGTGCCTGGAGTGTAAGCGGGGGTGAGGCTTTCTTT. Residues: CAWSVSGGEAFF.

This clone was found a few times. The chain carries TRBV30 and TRBJ1-5; no definite D call. CDR1 and CDR2 from the germline V gene are GTSNPN and SVGIG (reference sequence). This CDR3 is built from 13 residues. The germline V and J ends were trimmed by 3 bases and 0 bases, with 6 bases remaining between them. The CDR3 loop is CAWRVGSNQPQHF. The DNA for the CDR3 is TGTGCCTGGAGGGTCGGTAGCAATCAGCCCCAGCATTTT.

The gene calls are TRBV14 and TRBJ2-6; D may be TRBD1 (6 bases). The CDR3 has 15 amino acids. Germline loops: CDR1 SGHDN, CDR2 FVKESK. Trimming cost V 4 bases and J 2 bases, with 9 bases left between them. The CDR3 nucleotides are TGTGCCAGCAGCCGCAGGGGAACTGGGGCCAACGTCCTGACTTTC. This translates into CASSRRGTGANVLTF.

This chain joins TRBV18 and TRBJ1-1; no reliable D call. CDR3 length: 13 amino acids. Germline V gene data show CDR1 as KGHSH and CDR2 as LQKENI. The V and J ends lost 2 bases and 7 bases respectively, with 11 bases between them. The CDR3, as DNA: TGTGCCAGCTCACCAGGTGCCGGAGATGAAGCTTTCTTT. This gives the protein CASSPGAGDEAFF.

Remarks on this clone: Different DNA sequences within this sample yield the same CDR3. CDR3 amino acids: CASSPQRGTGELFF. The CDR3 DNA is TGTGCCAGCTCACCACAGCGGGGCACCGGGGAGCTGTTTTTT. The gene calls are TRBV18 and TRBJ2-2; TRBD2 aligns across 7 bases. Germline V CDR1 and CDR2: KGHSH, LQKENI. The V segment lost 1 base and the J segment 4 bases; nucleotides outside the gene matches: 0. CDR3 size: 14 residues.

The rearrangement joins TRBV28 to TRBJ2-7; 7 bases match TRBD1. Germline assignment: CDR1 MDHEN and CDR2 SYDVKM. V trimming: 6 bases; J trimming: 2 bases; junction bases outside the gene matches: 7. This CDR3 region has 14 residues. The CDR3 DNA is TGTGCCAGCAGCCCGGGACAGACACCCTACGAGCAGTACTTC. Its protein product is CASSPGQTPYEQYF.

V is TRBV5-4 and J is TRBJ2-2; TRBD2 matches at 9 bases. The CDR3 extends over 16 amino acids. V was clipped by 1 base and J by 1 base; unmatched bases: 2. Germline CDR1 and CDR2: SGHNT and YYREEE (reference sequence). Here the CDR3 DNA reads TGTGCCAGCAGCTTGTCTAGCGGGAAGAACACCGGGGAGCTGTTTTTT. This sequence encodes CASSLSSGKNTGELFF.

The V and J genes are TRBV5-1 and TRBJ2-2, with 9 bases fitting TRBD2. The trim removed 2 bases at V and 6 bases at J, leaving 14 bases unmatched. The CDR3 has 18 amino acids. CDR1 SGHRS and CDR2 YFSETQ come from the germline V gene. Here the CDR3 reads CASSFDPPGTSYSGELFF. For the CDR3, the DNA is TGCGCCAGCAGCTTTGATCCACCCGGGACTAGCTATTCCGGGGAGCTGTTTTTT.

This chain joins TRBV9 and TRBJ2-3; weak D call: TRBD1 (5 bases). V lost 0 bases and J 1 base, leaving 9 bases between the germline ends. The CDR3 length is 15 residues. CDR1 SGDLS and CDR2 YYNGEE come from the germline V gene. CDR3 bases: TGTGCCAGCAGCGTAGCTGGGGCTGGCACAGATACGCAGTATTTT. This sequence encodes CASSVAGAGTDTQYF.

CDR3: CASSFGGSWDTQYF. The CDR3, as DNA: TGTGCCAGCAGTTTTGGCGGGAGTTGGGATACGCAGTATTTT. The chain is built from TRBV28 and TRBJ2-3; 7 bases agree with TRBD2. The CDR3 extends over 14 amino acids. The germline V gene has CDR1 MDHEN and CDR2 SYDVKM. V trimming: 3 bases; J trimming: 6 bases; junction bases outside the gene matches: 6.

The rearrangement uses TRBV3-1 (or the pseudogene TRBV3-2) and TRBJ2-7, with 12 bases identical to TRBD1. This CDR3 has 15 amino acids. V was clipped by 1 base and J by 6 bases; unmatched bases: 4. Germline CDR1 and CDR2: LGHDT and YNNKEL (reference sequence). The CDR3 DNA follows: TGTGCCAGCAGCCAAGCCGGGACAGGGGGCGGCGAGCAGTACTTC. This encodes CASSQAGTGGGEQYF.

The rearrangement joins TRBV21-1 to TRBJ2-3; the table's D call TRBD2 went unverified against the DNA. TRBV21-1 is a pseudogene segment. The CDR3 totals 14 residues. As DNA, the CDR3 is TGTGCCAGCACCCCCCTAGCGGTCACAGATACGCAGTATTTT. Its translation: CASTPLAVTDTQYF.

The chain links TRBV10-2 to TRBJ1-2; 12 bases are shared with TRBD1. Germline-derived CDR1 and CDR2 are WSHSY and SAAADI. V gave up 0 bases and J gave up 0 bases; unmatched junction bases: 11. The CDR3 has 20 residues. CDR3 region: CASSESLLGTGGRSNYGYTF. CDR3 sequence (DNA): TGCGCCAGCAGTGAGTCTCTATTGGGGACAGGGGGCAGATCTAACTATGGCTACACCTTC.

In its sample, this clone was seen once. The chain joins TRBV10-1 to TRBJ2-2; D is perhaps TRBD1 (6 bases). With 3 bases removed from V and 1 base from J, the gap between germline ends came to 9 bases. The CDR3 sequence is 15 residues long. Germline CDR1 is WNHNN and CDR2 is SYGVQD (reference sequence). This CDR3 is CASSDRTVNTGELFF. As DNA, the CDR3 is TGCGCCAGCAGTGATAGGACAGTGAACACCGGGGAGCTGTTTTTT.

The J gene is TRBJ2-1, the V gene TRBV5-4; TRBD2 might be the D (6 bases). CDR1 SGHNT and CDR2 YYREEE come from the germline V gene (reference sequence). This CDR3 spans 14 amino acids. The V end was cut by 5 bases, the J end by 7 bases, with 16 bases between. DNA of the CDR3: TGTGCCAGCAGTTCCGGGACCGGGGGAAATGAGCAGTTCTTC. This gives the protein CASSSGTGGNEQFF.

This clone was seen once. The CDR3 is CASSSVGQGAPLHF. CDR3 DNA: TGTGCCAGCAGCTCGGTGGGACAGGGGGCACCCCTCCACTTT. This chain connects TRBV5-4 to TRBJ1-6; the match to TRBD1 covers 11 bases. CDR3 length equals 14 residues. V dropped 3 bases and J dropped 11; count of bases not matched to a gene: 4. Germline V gene sequence: CDR1 SGHNT, CDR2 YYREEE (reference sequence).

The genes are TRBV28 and TRBJ1-3; D is unclear. CDR1 and CDR2 from the germline V gene are MDHEN and SYDVKM. The CDR3 is made up of 14 amino acids. Deletions cut 6 bases from V and 2 bases from J, with 11 bases between. The CDR3 sequence is CASRGSGPGNTIYF. The DNA of the CDR3 is TGTGCCAGCAGGGGGAGCGGACCTGGAAACACCATATATTTT.

The J gene is TRBJ1-1, the V gene TRBV5-6; possibly TRBD1 for D (5 bases). The CDR3 extends over 14 amino acids. Germline values: CDR1 SGHDT, CDR2 YYEEEE. V lost 2 bases to trimming and J lost 4 bases, with 12 bases between them. The DNA for the CDR3 is TGTGCCAGCAGCTTCGGGGGGGACGGCACTGAAGCTTTCTTT. Translation: CASSFGGDGTEAFF. Full variable domain (missing parts from reference TRBV5-6 and TRBJ1-1): DAGVTQSPTHLIKTRGQQVTLRCSPKSGHDTVSWYQQALGQGPQFIFQYYEEEERQRGNFPDRFSGHQFPNYSSELNVNALLLGDSALYLCASSFGGDGTEAFFGQGTRLTVV.